This T cell receptor beta chain was recovered during a study of T cells after yellow fever vaccination. Overall study findings and caveats: Boosting was followed by the reappearance of most primary-vaccination clones (about 97% CD4, around 86% CD8).

This clonotype was found many times. Its antigen is currently unknown. The CDR3 is made up of 12 amino acids. Trimming left V 8 bases short and J 5 bases short, with 13 bases between. Via MiXCR, TCRdb re-called the 5' RACE reads, giving one row per CDR3 protein. Among 200,000 to 300,000 distinct CDR3 sequences listed, approximately 6.8% were seen once. This TCR was sampled from a man aged 30 to 39 who received the YFV17D yellow fever vaccine. The gene calls are TRBV12-3 or TRBV12-4 and TRBJ2-7; no firm D call. This specimen was CD4+ T cells sorted from PBMCs, taken on the day of the yellow fever booster vaccination. Written as DNA, the CDR3 is TGTGCCAGCTCCTACAGCCGCCACGAGCAGTACTTC. Translating gives CASSYSRHEQYF.